This TCR beta chain is from a study of cytomegalovirus exposure and HLA in healthy donors. Study context: Falling in the Caucasian-associated ancestry cluster were less than 85% of under 450 genotyped donors. Findings of the study overall: In presence/absence analyses, roughly uniform sequencing depth across donors was assumed. A list of 150 to 200 TCR beta chains associated with cytomegalovirus was given. It was reported that TCR beta sequences correctly inferred the HLA-A and HLA-B alleles for most subjects.

The CDR3 runs to 15 residues. The V gene end was trimmed by 0 bases and the J gene end by 8 bases; junction bases not matched to a gene: 3. Germline V gene sequence: CDR1 SGHNT, CDR2 YENEEA. For this clone: The target antigen is unknown.

Researchers ran the PCR with 60 Vbeta and 13 Jbeta primers. Profiling relied on immunoSEQ multiplex PCR, and the TCRdb table lists in-frame clones only, not all of them. The table lists 85,000 to 90,000 clones, 85% of them singletons. Sample: PBMCs. This clonotype was obtained from a man aged 40-55 years in good health and CMV-seropositive. The V gene is TRBV11-3, the J gene TRBJ2-1; 11 bases align to TRBD2. The CDR3 DNA follows: TGTGCCAGCAGCTTAGAAGGACTAGCGGGCTATGAGCAGTTCTTC. Its protein is CASSLEGLAGYEQFF.